This T cell receptor beta chain is drawn from a study of shared clonotypes between healthy human individuals. This CDR3 comprises 15 residues. V was clipped by 6 bases and J by 5 bases; unmatched bases: 7. CDR1 and CDR2 (germline): SEHNR, FQNEAQ (reference sequence). TCRdb's copy holds only in-frame clones and misses some; the assay was immunoSEQ multiplex PCR. This table holds about 110,000 clones, approximately 65% found once. The J gene is TRBJ2-1, the V gene TRBV7-9; TRBD2 matches at 10 bases. This receptor was taken from a woman aged 30 to 39 in good health. Sequenced material: memory CD8+ T cells sorted from blood. The subset was: CD45RO+ cells pooled with CCR7-negative TemRA cells. This CDR3 is CASRHKREGHNEQFF. In DNA form, the CDR3 reads TGTGCCAGCAGACATAAGCGGGAGGGCCACAATGAGCAGTTCTTC.